The entry below describes one T cell receptor (beta chain). The target antigen is unknown. A much larger clone differs by one base, so this may be a read error. This entry belongs to a study of shared clonotypes between healthy human individuals. In the study overall: Aged 18 to 49, the donors were a couple of women and a few men.

The protocol was immunoSEQ multiplex PCR, while the TCRdb copy is restricted to in-frame clones and leaves out a portion. The sample has fewer than 850,000 clones; around 91% are singletons. CCR7-negative CD45RA+ TemRA cells were pooled with CD45RO+ cells for CD8 memory. Germline V gene lookup returns CDR1 SEHNR and CDR2 FQNEAQ (reference sequence). This CDR3 is 15 amino acids long. Study-wide points: When naive CD4 clonotypes were compared across a few donors, 4% to 5.5% were shared.

The TCR was taken from a man younger than 30 in good health. Some clones in this sample may be carry-over from other donors' samples. This chain uses TRBV7-9 with TRBJ1-1; D is unclear. The sequencing sample was made of memory CD8+ T cells from PBMCs. Subset meaning: CD45RO+ cells pooled with CCR7-negative TemRA cells. CDR3 in amino acids: CASSLFIGENAEAFF. The CDR3 coding sequence is TGTGCCAGCAGCTTATTTATAGGAGAGAACGCTGAAGCTTTCTTT.